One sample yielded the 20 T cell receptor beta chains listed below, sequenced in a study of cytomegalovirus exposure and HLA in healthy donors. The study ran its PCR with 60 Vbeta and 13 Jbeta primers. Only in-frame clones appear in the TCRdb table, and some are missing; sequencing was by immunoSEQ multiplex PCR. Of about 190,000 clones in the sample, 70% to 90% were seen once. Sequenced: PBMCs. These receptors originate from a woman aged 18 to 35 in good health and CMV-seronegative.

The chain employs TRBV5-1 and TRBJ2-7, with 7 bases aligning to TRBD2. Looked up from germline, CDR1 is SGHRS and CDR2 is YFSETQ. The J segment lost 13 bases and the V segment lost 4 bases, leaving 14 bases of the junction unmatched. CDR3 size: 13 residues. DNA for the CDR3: TGCGCCAGCAGCCCCCTTTCTGCGGGGGTACAATACTTC. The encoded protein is CASSPLSAGVQYF.

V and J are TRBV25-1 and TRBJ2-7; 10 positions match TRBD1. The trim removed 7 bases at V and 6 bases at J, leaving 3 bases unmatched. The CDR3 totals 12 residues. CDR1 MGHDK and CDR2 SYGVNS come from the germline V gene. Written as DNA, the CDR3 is TGTGCCAGCAAGGGGACAGGGGTCGAGCAGTACTTC. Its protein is CASKGTGVEQYF.

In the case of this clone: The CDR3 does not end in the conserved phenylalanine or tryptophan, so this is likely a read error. The CDR3 reads CASSPQGAVGGYTL. The CDR3, as DNA: TGTGCCAGCAGCCCGCAGGGGGCTGTAGGCGGCTACACCCTC. The rearrangement joins TRBV11-2 to TRBJ1-2; 8 bases are a match to TRBD1. This CDR3 has 14 residues. CDR1 is SGHAT, CDR2 FQNNGV, per germline. The trim removed 5 bases at V and 8 bases at J, leaving 10 bases unmatched.

Here the CDR3 reads CASSLQGGLAGWRQYF. CDR3 coding DNA: TGTGCCAGCAGTTTACAGGGGGGACTAGCGGGTTGGCGGCAGTACTTC. The V call is TRBV6-5, the J call TRBJ2-7; 12 bases match TRBD2. This CDR3 has 16 amino acids. V lost 4 bases and J lost 9; bases outside the gene matches: 13. The germline CDR1 and CDR2 sequences are MNHEY and SVGAGI.

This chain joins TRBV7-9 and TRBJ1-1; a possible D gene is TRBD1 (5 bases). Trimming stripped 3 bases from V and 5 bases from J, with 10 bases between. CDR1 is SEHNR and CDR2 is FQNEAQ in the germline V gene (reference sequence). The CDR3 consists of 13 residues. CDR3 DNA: TGTGCCAGCAGCTTTTGGGGGAGGACTGAAGCTTTCTTT. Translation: CASSFWGRTEAFF.

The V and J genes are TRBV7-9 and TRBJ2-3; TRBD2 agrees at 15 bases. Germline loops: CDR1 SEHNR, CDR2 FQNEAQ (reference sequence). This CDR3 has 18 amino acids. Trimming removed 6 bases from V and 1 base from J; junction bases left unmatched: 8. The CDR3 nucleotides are TGTGCCAGCAGGCCCTCCGGGACTAGCGGGGGGCGCACAGATACGCAGTATTTT. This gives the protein CASRPSGTSGGRTDTQYF.

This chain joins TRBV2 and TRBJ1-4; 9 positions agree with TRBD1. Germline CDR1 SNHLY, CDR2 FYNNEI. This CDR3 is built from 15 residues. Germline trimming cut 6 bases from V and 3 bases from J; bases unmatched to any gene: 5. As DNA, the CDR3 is TGTGCCAGCAGGGCACAGGGGGCGTCTAATGAAAAACTGTTTTTT. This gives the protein CASRAQGASNEKLFF.

CDR3 DNA: TGTGCCAGCAGCGTAGATCCGGGGTATGGCTATGGCTACACCTTC. It is translated as CASSVDPGYGYGYTF. This chain joins TRBV9 and TRBJ1-2; D gene unclear. This CDR3 is built from 15 residues. CDR1 SGDLS and CDR2 YYNGEE come from the germline V gene. The ends were cut back, 0 bases at V and 4 bases at J, with 13 bases in the middle.

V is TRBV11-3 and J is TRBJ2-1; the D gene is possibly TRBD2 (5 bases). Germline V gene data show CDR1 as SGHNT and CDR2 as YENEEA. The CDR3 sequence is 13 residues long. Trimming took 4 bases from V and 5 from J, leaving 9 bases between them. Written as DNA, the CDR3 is TGTGCCAGCAGCTCTCGACTAAACAATGAGCAGTTCTTC. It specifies CASSSRLNNEQFF.

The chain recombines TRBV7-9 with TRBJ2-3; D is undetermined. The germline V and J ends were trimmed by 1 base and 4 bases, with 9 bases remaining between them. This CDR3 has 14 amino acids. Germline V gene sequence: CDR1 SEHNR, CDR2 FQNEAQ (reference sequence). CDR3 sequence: CASSLVVAADTQYF. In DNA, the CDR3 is TGTGCCAGCAGCTTAGTTGTGGCCGCAGATACGCAGTATTTT.

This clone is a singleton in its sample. CDR3 nucleotide sequence: TGTGCCATCAGTGGACCAGGGGGCGATCAGCCCCAGCATTTT. It yields the protein CAISGPGGDQPQHF. This chain connects TRBV10-3 to TRBJ1-5; 8 nucleotides agree with TRBD1. Unmatched junction bases numbered 4, after V lost 4 bases and J lost 5 bases. The CDR3 covers 14 residues. Germline CDR1 is ENHRY and CDR2 is SYGVKD.

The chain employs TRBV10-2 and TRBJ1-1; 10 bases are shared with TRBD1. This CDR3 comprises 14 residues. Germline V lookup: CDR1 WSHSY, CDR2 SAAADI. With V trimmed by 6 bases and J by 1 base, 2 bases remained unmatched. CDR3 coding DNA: TGCGCCAGCAGCCGGGACAGGGGGAACACTGAAGCTTTCTTT. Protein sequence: CASSRDRGNTEAFF.

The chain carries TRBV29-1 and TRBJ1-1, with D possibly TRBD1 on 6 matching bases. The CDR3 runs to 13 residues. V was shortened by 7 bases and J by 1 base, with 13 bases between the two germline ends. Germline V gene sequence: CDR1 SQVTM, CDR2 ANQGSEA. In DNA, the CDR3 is TGCAGCGGTACCAGGGGATCGAACACTGAAGCTTTCTTT. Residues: CSGTRGSNTEAFF.

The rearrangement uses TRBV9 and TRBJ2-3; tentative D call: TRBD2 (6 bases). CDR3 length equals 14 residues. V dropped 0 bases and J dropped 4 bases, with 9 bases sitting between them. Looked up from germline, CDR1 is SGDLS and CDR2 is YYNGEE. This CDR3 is CASSVDGGSDTQYF. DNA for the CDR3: TGTGCCAGCAGCGTAGATGGAGGGTCAGATACGCAGTATTTT.

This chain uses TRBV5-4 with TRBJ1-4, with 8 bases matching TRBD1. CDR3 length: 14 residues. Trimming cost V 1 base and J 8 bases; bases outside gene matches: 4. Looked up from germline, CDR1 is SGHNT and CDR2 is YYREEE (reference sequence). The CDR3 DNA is TGTGCCAGCAGCTTGCAGGGGGCCGGAGAAAAACTGTTTTTT. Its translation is CASSLQGAGEKLFF.

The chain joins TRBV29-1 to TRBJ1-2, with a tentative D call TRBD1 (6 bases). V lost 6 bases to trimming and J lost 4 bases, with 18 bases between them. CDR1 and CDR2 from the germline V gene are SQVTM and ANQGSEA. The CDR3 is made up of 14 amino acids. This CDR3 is CSVAGGAAPYGYTF. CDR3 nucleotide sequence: TGCAGCGTAGCCGGGGGGGCCGCGCCCTATGGCTACACCTTC.

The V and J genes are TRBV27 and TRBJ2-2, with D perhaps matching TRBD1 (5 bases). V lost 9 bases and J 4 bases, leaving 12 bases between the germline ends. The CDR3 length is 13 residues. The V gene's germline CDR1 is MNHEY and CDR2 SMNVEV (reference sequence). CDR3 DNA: TGTGCCAGTAACACCCAGGGCACCGGGGAGCTGTTTTTT. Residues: CASNTQGTGELFF.

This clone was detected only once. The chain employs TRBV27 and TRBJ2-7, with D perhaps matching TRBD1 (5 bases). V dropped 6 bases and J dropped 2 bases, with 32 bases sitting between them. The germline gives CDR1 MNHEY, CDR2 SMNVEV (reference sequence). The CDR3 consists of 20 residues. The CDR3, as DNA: TGTGCCAGCAGCAGACATTGGGTCCCCGTTGCGAGACAGAGCACCTACGAGCAGTACTTC. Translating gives CASSRHWVPVARQSTYEQYF.

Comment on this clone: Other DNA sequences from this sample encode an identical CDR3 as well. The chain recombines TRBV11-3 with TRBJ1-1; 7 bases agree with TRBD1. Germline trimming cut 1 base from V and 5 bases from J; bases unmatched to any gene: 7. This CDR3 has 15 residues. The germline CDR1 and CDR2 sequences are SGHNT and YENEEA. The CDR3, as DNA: TGTGCCAGCAGCTTAGGGGGACAGACAAGGACTGAAGCTTTCTTT. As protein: CASSLGGQTRTEAFF.

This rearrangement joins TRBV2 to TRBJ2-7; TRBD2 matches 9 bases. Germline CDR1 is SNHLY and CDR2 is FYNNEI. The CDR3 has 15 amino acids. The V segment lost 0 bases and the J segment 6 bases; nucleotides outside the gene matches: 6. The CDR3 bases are TGTGCCAGCAGTGAAGCTATGGCGGGGGGGCGCGAGCAGTACTTC. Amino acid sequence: CASSEAMAGGREQYF.